This T cell receptor (beta chain) was sequenced for a study of control samples from healthy donors and cancer patients. TCRdb keeps only in-frame clones here, not all; method: immunoSEQ multiplex PCR. The table lists approximately 100,000 clones, 80% to 90% of them singletons. The germline CDR1 and CDR2 sequences are SGHNT and YENEEA. V was cut by 5 bases and J by 7 bases, with 8 bases left in between. There are 11 residues in the CDR3. Sequencing was done on a sample of PBMCs. V gene TRBV11-3 combines with J gene TRBJ1-1; D call uncertain. The sequence came from a man between 60 and 75 years old with lung cancer. For the CDR3, the DNA is TGTGCCAGCAGCGCGACGGGTGAAGCTTTCTTT. Translated, it gives CASSATGEAFF. The full variable domain, its missing parts supplied by reference TRBV11-3 and TRBJ1-1, is EAGVVQSPRYKIIEKKQPVAFWCNPISGHNTLYWYLQNLGQGPELLIRYENEEAVDDSQLPKDRFSAERLKGVDSTLKIQPAELGDSAVYLCASSATGEAFFGQGTRLTVV.